This TCR beta chain was sequenced in a study of long-term antiretroviral therapy in people with HIV. At survey level, the immunoSEQ assay was run in its v3.0 version. This table comes from immunoSEQ multiplex PCR, and its TCRdb copy is limited to in-frame clones, with some not included. The table has about 17,000 clones, 76% seen once. The specimen comprised unsorted PBMCs, sampled around 2.4 years before starting antiretroviral therapy. The receptor's source is a woman aged 45-65 years with HIV.

CDR3 DNA: TGTGCCAGTTTACCAGGGTTTGGGAACACTGAAGCTTTCTTT. Residues: CASLPGFGNTEAFF. V gene TRBV11-2 combines with J gene TRBJ1-1, with D perhaps matching TRBD1 (5 bases). The V and J ends lost 9 bases and 1 base respectively, with 15 bases between them. CDR1 SGHAT and CDR2 FQNNGV come from the germline V gene. The CDR3 covers 14 residues.